What follows are 20 T cell receptor beta chains derived from one specimen sequenced in a study of OX40 agonist ivuxolimab in advanced cancers. Sequencing was performed with immunoSEQ multiplex PCR; in TCRdb, only in-frame clones are kept and a portion is missing. This sample has approximately 52,000 clones, with around 83% found just once. Material: CD4+ or CD8+ T cells sorted from blood, obtained in a trial of the OX40 agonist ivuxolimab. The receptors were gathered from an adult with an advanced solid tumor such as melanoma, head and neck, liver or kidney cancer.

The chain employs TRBV6-5 and TRBJ2-5; D unresolved. Trimming took 2 bases from V and 3 from J, leaving 4 bases between them. The CDR3 runs to 12 residues. Germline assignment: CDR1 MNHEY and CDR2 SVGAGI. CDR3 DNA: TGTGCCAGCAGTTACGGCAAAGAGACCCAGTACTTC. Its translation: CASSYGKETQYF.

J is TRBJ1-1 and V is TRBV18, with D unclear. The V end lost 1 base, the J end lost 4 bases, and 7 bases lay between the germline ends. The CDR3 is 13 residues long. Germline CDR1 is KGHSH and CDR2 is LQKENI. Here the CDR3 reads CASSPQARTEAFF. As DNA, the CDR3 is TGTGCCAGCTCACCACAGGCCCGCACTGAAGCTTTCTTT.

The CDR3 sequence: CAWSPFVAGLNTGELFF. The CDR3 DNA follows: TGTGCCTGGAGTCCGTTTGTGGCGGGGCTGAACACCGGGGAGCTGTTTTTT. The chain recombines TRBV30 with TRBJ2-2; D may be TRBD2 (6 bases). V dropped 2 bases and J dropped 1 base, with 17 bases sitting between them. The CDR3 runs 17 residues. Germline CDR1 GTSNPN, CDR2 SVGIG (reference sequence).

The J gene is TRBJ1-2, the V gene TRBV2; a weak D match, TRBD1 (5 bases). V lost 4 bases and J lost 0, with 9 bases in between. CDR3 length: 14 residues. From germline, CDR1 is SNHLY and CDR2 FYNNEI. CDR3 amino acids: CASSGRGANYGYTF. CDR3 nucleotides: TGTGCCAGCAGTGGTCGGGGGGCTAACTATGGCTACACCTTC. Looking up the rest from reference TRBV2 and TRBJ1-2 gives the full variable domain: EPEVTQTPSHQVTQMGQEVILRCVPISNHLYFYWYRQILGQKVEFLVSFYNNEISEKSEIFDDQFSVERPDGSNFTLKIRSTKLEDSAMYFCASSGRGANYGYTFGSGTRLTVV.

The rearrangement joins TRBV18 to TRBJ2-5; TRBD1 agrees at 12 bases. Trimming removed 2 bases from V and 4 bases from J; junction bases left unmatched: 5. This CDR3 contains 16 residues. Germline CDR1 is KGHSH and CDR2 is LQKENI. CDR3 loop: CASSPTGTGGAETQYF. CDR3 in DNA: TGTGCCAGCTCACCAACCGGGACAGGGGGCGCAGAGACCCAGTACTTC.

The chain combines TRBV6-6 with TRBJ2-7, with 10 bases matching TRBD2. The length of the CDR3 is 14 residues. The trim removed 5 bases at V and 2 bases at J, leaving 3 bases unmatched. From germline, CDR1 is MNHNY and CDR2 SVGAGI (reference sequence). CDR3 bases: TGTGCCAGCAGTCCTAGCGGGAGAACCTACGAGCAGTACTTC. As protein: CASSPSGRTYEQYF.

The J gene is TRBJ2-2, the V gene TRBV5-1, with D perhaps TRBD1 (5 bases). Between the trimmed V and J ends, which lost 0 bases and 4 bases, there was a span of 10 bases. The CDR3 is 15 residues long. In germline, CDR1 is SGHRS, CDR2 YFSETQ. This chain's CDR3 is CASSLARQGTGELFF. The CDR3 nucleotides are TGCGCCAGCAGCTTGGCCCGGCAGGGCACCGGGGAGCTGTTTTTT.

CDR3 coding DNA: TGTGCCAGCAGTTATTCGGCGGGGAGCACAGATACGCAGTATTTT. Translated, it gives CASSYSAGSTDTQYF. This rearrangement joins TRBV6-5 to TRBJ2-3; D perhaps matches TRBD2 (6 bases). There are 15 residues in the CDR3. The germline V gene has CDR1 MNHEY and CDR2 SVGAGI. Trimming stripped 3 bases from V and 0 bases from J, with 10 bases between.

The chain joins TRBV28 to TRBJ2-5; D not resolved. Germline V gene data show CDR1 as MDHEN and CDR2 as SYDVKM. The ends were cut back, 4 bases at V and 5 bases at J, with 5 bases in the middle. The CDR3 contains 11 residues. CDR3 nucleotides: TGTGCCAGCAGTTCGAGGGAGACCCAGTACTTC. Translation: CASSSRETQYF.

For the CDR3, the DNA is TGTGCCAGCAGCTCCTACCGGGGCACTGAAGCTTTCTTT. Protein: CASSSYRGTEAFF. The chain joins TRBV7-3 to TRBJ1-1; D is uncertain. The CDR3 is made up of 13 amino acids. V shed 4 bases and J shed 4 bases, with 10 bases lying between them. Germline V CDR1 and CDR2: SGHTA, FQGTGA.

V and J are TRBV7-9 and TRBJ1-4, with 7 bases aligning to TRBD1. V was clipped by 5 bases and J by 7 bases; unmatched bases: 13. The CDR3 is 16 residues long. Germline V CDR1 and CDR2: SEHNR, FQNEAQ (reference sequence). CDR3 amino acids: CASSPRGGGVGEKLFF. Here the CDR3 DNA reads TGTGCCAGCAGCCCCCGGGGAGGGGGCGTAGGTGAAAAACTGTTTTTT. Full variable domain (rest looked up from reference TRBV7-9 and TRBJ1-4): DTGVSQNPRHKITKRGQNVTFRCDPISEHNRLYWYRQTLGQGPEFLTYFQNEAQLEKSRLLSDRFSAERPKGSFSTLEIQRTEQGDSAMYLCASSPRGGGVGEKLFFGSGTQLSVL.

The chain links TRBV15 to TRBJ1-4; TRBD1 might be the D (5 bases). The CDR3 contains 14 residues. Trimming took 7 bases from V and 8 from J, leaving 17 bases between them. CDR1 is LNHNV, CDR2 YYDKDF, per germline (reference sequence). CDR3 bases: TGTGCCACCAACACAGGTTATCAAGGAGAAAAACTGTTTTTT. This gives the protein CATNTGYQGEKLFF.

The chain employs TRBV5-4 and TRBJ1-2; 9 bases are a match to TRBD1. This CDR3 is built from 15 residues. J was trimmed by 6 bases and V by 4 bases; bases with no gene match: 10. The germline V gene encodes CDR1 SGHNT and CDR2 YYREEE (reference sequence). The chain's CDR3 is CASSTGTGTQNGYTF. The CDR3 nucleotides are TGTGCCAGCAGCACCGGGACAGGGACGCAAAATGGCTACACCTTC.

The V gene is TRBV13, the J gene TRBJ2-3, with D unresolved. The germline V and J ends were trimmed by 4 bases and 3 bases, with 8 bases remaining between them. Germline V CDR1 and CDR2: PRHDT, FYEKMQ (reference sequence). This CDR3 spans 13 amino acids. The chain's CDR3 is CASSSSRTDTQYF. Here the CDR3 DNA reads TGTGCCAGCAGCTCTTCCCGGACAGATACGCAGTATTTT.

The chain joins TRBV18 to TRBJ1-1; D uncertain. Trimming pared 2 bases from V and 0 bases from J, leaving 10 bases between. The V gene's germline CDR1 is KGHSH and CDR2 LQKENI. This CDR3 has 15 residues. The CDR3 DNA is TGTGCCAGCTCACCAGCGAGGGAAATGAACACTGAAGCTTTCTTT. It specifies CASSPAREMNTEAFF.

CDR3 region: CASSRTGSGANVLTF. In DNA, the CDR3 is TGTGCCAGCAGCCGGACAGGATCTGGGGCCAACGTCCTGACTTTC. V usage is TRBV5-5 and J usage is TRBJ2-6; 7 nucleotides match TRBD1. Germline V gene sequence: CDR1 SGHKS, CDR2 YYEKEE (reference sequence). J was trimmed by 1 base and V by 4 bases; bases with no gene match: 2. This CDR3 comprises 15 residues.

This rearrangement joins TRBV10-1 to TRBJ1-6; the match to TRBD1 covers 8 bases. Trimming removed 2 bases from V and 10 bases from J; junction bases left unmatched: 7. The germline gives CDR1 WNHNN, CDR2 SYGVQD (reference sequence). CDR3 length equals 15 residues. In DNA, the CDR3 is TGCGCCAGCAGTGAGAGGACCAGGGGGCAATCACCCCTCCACTTT. Its translation is CASSERTRGQSPLHF.

The chain couples TRBV5-6 to TRBJ1-1; the D is unclear. CDR1 SGHDT and CDR2 YYEEEE come from the germline V gene. Trimming left V 1 base short and J 1 base short, with 8 bases between. This CDR3 spans 14 amino acids. In nucleotides, the CDR3 is TGTGCCAGCAGCTTGAGGCCGCCGAACACTGAAGCTTTCTTT. Translated, it gives CASSLRPPNTEAFF.

The rearrangement links TRBV19 to TRBJ2-3; 8 bases line up with TRBD2. With 9 bases clipped from V and 3 bases from J, the junction kept 5 bases outside the gene matches. This CDR3 has 13 residues. CDR1 is LNHDA and CDR2 is SQIVND in the germline V gene (reference sequence). The CDR3 loop reads CASRGGATDTQYF. For the CDR3, the DNA is TGTGCCAGCCGGGGGGGGGCGACAGATACGCAGTATTTT.

The V and J genes are TRBV7-2 and TRBJ2-2; D is unresolved. Germline loops: CDR1 SGHTA, CDR2 FQGNSA. Deletions cut 5 bases from V and 8 bases from J, with 9 bases between. This CDR3 comprises 12 residues. Here the CDR3 reads CASSRTYGELFF. The CDR3 region has the DNA TGTGCCAGCAGCCGGACCTATGGGGAGCTGTTTTTT.